The 11 T cell receptor beta chains listed next were all sequenced from one sample in a study of blood T cell repertoires in COVID-19. Data came from immunoSEQ multiplex PCR; TCRdb stores just in-frame clones and leaves some out. The sample records over 250,000 clones, around 90% being singletons. Source material: PBMCs or T cells enriched from blood (not recorded which). The receptor set was obtained from a woman in her fifties or sixties who had recovered from COVID-19.

The chain links TRBV6-5 to TRBJ2-7, with D hard to call. V gave up 6 bases and J gave up 3 bases, with 15 bases separating them. The germline V gene has CDR1 MNHEY and CDR2 SVGAGI. The CDR3 is 14 amino acids. CDR3 DNA: TGTGCCAGCAGATCCCCTGGGCTGAGCTACGAGCAGTACTTC. It translates to CASRSPGLSYEQYF.

This chain links TRBV15 with TRBJ2-1, with D unclear. CDR1 and CDR2 (germline): LNHNV, YYDKDF (reference sequence). CDR3 length: 16 amino acids. V shed 0 bases and J shed 1 base, with 10 bases lying between them. CDR3 protein: CATSRDLGQSYNEQFF. The DNA of the CDR3 is TGTGCCACCAGCAGAGATCTTGGCCAATCCTACAATGAGCAGTTCTTC.

The rearrangement uses TRBV19 and TRBJ1-4, with 7 positions matching TRBD1. CDR3 length: 14 amino acids. The germline V gene encodes CDR1 LNHDA and CDR2 SQIVND (reference sequence). J was trimmed by 8 bases and V by 3 bases; bases with no gene match: 6. For the CDR3, the DNA is TGTGCCAGTAGTATGGACAGGAGAAGAGAAAAACTGTTTTTT. Translating gives CASSMDRRREKLFF.

The table lists this clone with a few counts. The chain joins TRBV2 to TRBJ1-6; 7 bases agree with TRBD1. The germline V gene encodes CDR1 SNHLY and CDR2 FYNNEI. Losses at the gene ends were 8 bases for V and 5 bases for J; bases not matched to a gene: 6. This CDR3 is 14 amino acids long. The CDR3 region is CASFRDSHNSPLHF. CDR3 bases: TGTGCCAGCTTCCGGGACAGTCATAATTCACCCCTCCACTTT.

The rearrangement joins TRBV3-1 (or the pseudogene TRBV3-2) to TRBJ1-6; no definite D call. With 1 base removed from V and 4 bases from J, the gap between germline ends came to 8 bases. Germline CDR1 reads LGHDT; CDR2 reads YNNKEL (reference sequence). The CDR3 has 15 amino acids. The CDR3 sequence is CASSQGYQYNSPLHF. In DNA, the CDR3 is TGTGCCAGCAGCCAAGGGTACCAGTATAATTCACCCCTCCACTTT.

Many counts were recorded for this clone. The gene calls are TRBV24-1 and TRBJ2-3; a possible D gene is TRBD2 (5 bases). Trimming took 4 bases from V and 4 from J, leaving 20 bases between them. This CDR3 has 17 residues. CDR1 and CDR2 from the germline V gene are KGHDR and SFDVKD. The CDR3 is CATSDPQDTRLSDTQYF. CDR3 nucleotide sequence: TGTGCCACCAGTGACCCACAAGACACTCGACTATCAGATACGCAGTATTTT.

V is TRBV7-2 and J is TRBJ1-1; D gene unclear. V lost 3 bases and J 1 base, leaving 9 bases between the germline ends. Germline lookup yields CDR1 SGHTA and CDR2 FQGNSA. This CDR3 contains 14 residues. The CDR3: CASSLDSRNTEAFF. The CDR3, as DNA: TGTGCCAGCAGCTTGGACTCAAGGAACACTGAAGCTTTCTTT.

The J gene is TRBJ1-4, the V gene TRBV5-1, with D possibly being TRBD1 (5 bases). CDR3 length: 15 residues. Germline assignment: CDR1 SGHRS and CDR2 YFSETQ. V lost 6 bases, J lost 0 bases, and 12 bases lay in between. The CDR3 sequence: CASKVTGATNEKLFF. The CDR3, as DNA: TGCGCCAGCAAGGTCACGGGGGCAACTAATGAAAAACTGTTTTTT.

The gene calls are TRBV7-2 and TRBJ1-5, with D possibly matching TRBD1 (5 bases). Germline CDR1 is SGHTA and CDR2 is FQGNSA. The ends were cut back, 0 bases at V and 3 bases at J, with 9 bases in the middle. This CDR3 comprises 15 residues. The CDR3 bases are TGTGCCAGCAGCTTAGCGGGGCAGAACAATCAGCCCCAGCATTTT. Encoded protein: CASSLAGQNNQPQHF.

The gene calls are TRBV7-2 and TRBJ2-1; maybe TRBD1 (5 bases). Germline CDR1 and CDR2: SGHTA and FQGNSA. CDR3 length: 15 residues. The V end lost 2 bases, the J end lost 1 base, and 9 bases lay between the germline ends. The CDR3 DNA follows: TGTGCCAGCAGCTTAACCAGGGATTCCTACAATGAGCAGTTCTTC. Residues: CASSLTRDSYNEQFF.

J is TRBJ1-6 and V is TRBV7-2; D is undetermined. Germline CDR1 SGHTA, CDR2 FQGNSA. The V and J ends lost 6 bases and 7 bases respectively, with 16 bases between them. The CDR3 is 15 residues long. The CDR3 spells CASRKREVPNSPLHF. The CDR3, as DNA: TGTGCCAGCAGAAAGAGGGAGGTACCAAATTCACCCCTCCACTTT.